This TCR beta chain originates from a study of shared clonotypes between healthy human individuals. Using immunoSEQ multiplex PCR, the repertoire was profiled, and TCRdb retains in-frame clones only, with some absent. The table has 1.5 million to 2.5 million clones, about 95% seen once. Germline V gene data show CDR1 as MGHRA and CDR2 as YSYEKL. This CDR3 has 14 amino acids. Trimming left V 3 bases short and J 0 bases short, with 8 bases between. General study results and limits: The study found about 5% of naive CD4 clonotypes shared across four donors.

Naive CD8 cells comprised CD45RO-negative, CCR7-positively selected cells, excluding terminally differentiated effector memory CD45RA+ cells. Worth noting for this clone: The antigen is undetermined. The sample holds other DNA sequences that translate to the same CDR3.

The receptor comes from a man aged 18 to 35 in good health. The V and J genes are TRBV4-1 and TRBJ1-1; D uncertain. The sequenced sample consisted of naive CD8+ T cells sorted from blood. For the CDR3, the DNA is TGCGCCAGCAGCCAGGTTCTCATGAACACTGAAGCTTTCTTT. Translated: CASSQVLMNTEAFF.